This TCR beta chain is drawn from a study of CD8 T cells in ankylosing spondylitis. Study findings and constraints: Within ankylosing spondylitis blood, a TCR beta motif made up of roughly eight highly homologous variants appeared to be characteristic.

Making use of molecular barcodes, quantitative 5'-RACE generated TCR beta libraries. TCRdb fed the 5' RACE reads into MiXCR, producing one record per CDR3 protein. The sample has fewer than 450,000 distinct CDR3 sequences, about a sixth seen once. Trimming cost V 2 bases and J 8 bases, with 12 bases left between them. Germline CDR1 and CDR2: SGHAT and FQNNGV. This CDR3 is built from 13 residues. This clonotype was seen a few times. What it binds is not known. The sequenced sample was blood, either unsorted or a sorted T cell fraction (not recorded which). The chain joins TRBV11-2 to TRBJ1-2, with D maybe TRBD1 (6 bases). The source of this sequence is a male donor with ankylosing spondylitis. Here the CDR3 reads CASSLWGAQGYTF. CDR3 coding DNA: TGTGCCAGCAGCTTATGGGGGGCACAAGGCTACACCTTC. The full variable domain, completed using reference TRBV11-2 and TRBJ1-2, is EAGVAQSPRYKIIEKRQSVAFWCNPISGHATLYWYQQILGQGPKLLIQFQNNGVVDDSQLPKDRFSAERLKGVDSTLKIQPAKLEDSAVYLCASSLWGAQGYTFGSGTRLTVV.